This TCR beta chain was identified during a study of cytomegalovirus exposure and HLA in healthy donors. General observations from the study: Follow-up analysis seemed to connect common viral pathogens with several of the most significant clusters identified. In a later analysis, specific HLA alleles were associated with approximately 17,000 TCR beta sequences at a 0.05 false discovery rate.

The CDR3 consists of 15 residues. Germline V gene lookup returns CDR1 SGHTA and CDR2 FQGNSA. V lost 5 bases to trimming and J lost 9 bases; unmatched junction nucleotides: 10. PCR amplification relied on 60 Vbeta primers (plus 13 Jbeta primers). Source study methods: About 10 million shared chains were among around 80 million unique TCR beta chains counted in a later analysis. TCRdb keeps only in-frame clones here, not all; method: immunoSEQ multiplex PCR. V and J calls and clone size are copied from that table; D and trimming were computed from the DNA. The repertoire consists of approximately 160,000 clones, with 80% to 90% occurring once and the leading ten covering 4.8%. Concerning this clone: The antigen is unknown.

The receptor was derived from a girl aged 5-17 years in good health and CMV-seropositive. Sequenced input: PBMCs. The chain uses TRBV7-2 and TRBJ2-4; 10 bases match TRBD1. For the CDR3, the DNA is TGTGCCAGCAGCCCTGGGACAGGGGCGCCAGGCATTCAGTACTTC. Amino acids: CASSPGTGAPGIQYF.